What follows are 10 T cell receptor beta chains derived from one specimen sequenced in a study of cytomegalovirus exposure and HLA in healthy donors. TCRdb's table, derived via immunoSEQ multiplex PCR, lists solely in-frame clones and lacks some. This table has more than 20,000 clones, around 96% appearing once. The sample was PBMCs. The receptors originated from a man under 40 in good health and CMV-seropositive.

This chain joins TRBV29-1 and TRBJ1-1; 9 bases are shared with TRBD1. The CDR3 totals 11 residues. Unmatched junction bases numbered 5, after V lost 7 bases and J lost 8 bases. In germline, CDR1 is SQVTM, CDR2 ANQGSEA. CDR3 bases: TGCAGCGGGGCACAGGGGGCCGAAGCTTTCTTT. Residues: CSGAQGAEAFF.

V and J are TRBV2 and TRBJ2-1, with 7 bases lining up with TRBD1. The V gene's germline CDR1 is SNHLY and CDR2 FYNNEI. J was trimmed by 1 base and V by 6 bases; bases with no gene match: 6. This CDR3 is built from 15 residues. For the CDR3, the DNA is TGTGCCAGCAGGGTTGGGACAGCATCCTACAATGAGCAGTTCTTC. Its protein is CASRVGTASYNEQFF. Looking up the rest from reference TRBV2 and TRBJ2-1 gives the full variable domain: EPEVTQTPSHQVTQMGQEVILRCVPISNHLYFYWYRQILGQKVEFLVSFYNNEISEKSEIFDDQFSVERPDGSNFTLKIRSTKLEDSAMYFCASRVGTASYNEQFFGPGTRLTVL.

The J gene is TRBJ2-2, the V gene TRBV11-2, with 7 bases matching TRBD1. Germline V gene data show CDR1 as SGHAT and CDR2 as FQNNGV. Germline trimming cut 2 bases from V and 0 bases from J; bases unmatched to any gene: 3. The length of the CDR3 is 16 residues. The CDR3 spells CASSLFQGANTGELFF. The CDR3, as DNA: TGTGCCAGCAGCTTATTCCAGGGGGCGAACACCGGGGAGCTGTTTTTT.

The rearrangement joins TRBV7-2 to TRBJ2-7; tentatively, D is TRBD2 (5 bases). From germline, CDR1 is SGHTA and CDR2 FQGNSA. The CDR3 covers 12 residues. Trimming took 5 bases from V and 7 from J, leaving 12 bases between them. The CDR3 DNA follows: TGTGCCAGCAGCAGAACCGGGATTGAGCAGTACTTC. It yields the protein CASSRTGIEQYF.

This sequence joins TRBV6-1 and TRBJ1-5; D is possibly TRBD1 (5 bases). CDR1 is MNHNS and CDR2 is SASEGT in the germline V gene. Trimming left V 7 bases short and J 5 bases short, with 18 bases between. This CDR3 has 15 residues. In nucleotides, the CDR3 is TGTGCCAGCAAGCGGGGGATTGGGAGCGATCAGCCCCAGCATTTT. This translates into CASKRGIGSDQPQHF.

The rearrangement joins TRBV28 to TRBJ2-5; tentative D call: TRBD2 (6 bases). Germline V lookup: CDR1 MDHEN, CDR2 SYDVKM. The CDR3 is made up of 15 amino acids. V was shortened by 6 bases and J by 2 bases, with 16 bases between the two germline ends. In DNA form, the CDR3 reads TGTGCCAGCAGGGAGCACGGGGCGGGGCAAGAGACCCAGTACTTC. As protein: CASREHGAGQETQYF.

The chain carries TRBV19 and TRBJ1-5, with TRBD1 as a possible D gene (6 bases). V was shortened by 7 bases and J by 5 bases, with 21 bases between the two germline ends. CDR3 length equals 16 residues. From germline, CDR1 is LNHDA and CDR2 SQIVND (reference sequence). DNA for the CDR3: TGTGCCAGTAAAAGGTGGGGGCCGCTTGGCCATCAGCCCCAGCATTTT. Its translation: CASKRWGPLGHQPQHF.

CDR3 sequence: CASSSLRQPQHF. As DNA, the CDR3 is TGTGCCAGCAGTTCCCTCAGACAGCCCCAGCATTTT. This chain links TRBV27 with TRBJ1-5; D ambiguous. The V and J ends lost 4 bases and 7 bases respectively, with 8 bases between them. The CDR3 has 12 residues. Germline CDR1 is MNHEY and CDR2 is SMNVEV (reference sequence).

The chain employs TRBV4-1 and TRBJ2-7, with D tentatively TRBD2 (6 bases). Germline V gives CDR1 MGHRA, CDR2 YSYEKL. The V end lost 2 bases, the J end lost 1 base, and 15 bases lay between the germline ends. CDR3 size: 16 residues. CDR3 region: CASSQPGRERSYEQYF. As DNA, the CDR3 is TGCGCCAGCAGCCAACCGGGACGGGAGAGGTCCTACGAGCAGTACTTC.

The rearrangement uses TRBV18 and TRBJ1-5; D is uncertain. The CDR3 has 13 amino acids. From germline, CDR1 is KGHSH and CDR2 LQKENI. The V end was cut by 1 base, the J end by 7 bases, with 8 bases between. CDR3: CASSPQGGQPQHF. The CDR3 DNA reads TGTGCCAGCTCACCACAGGGAGGACAGCCCCAGCATTTT. The whole variable domain, remainder taken from reference TRBV18 and TRBJ1-5, is NAGVMQNPRHLVRRRGQEARLRCSPMKGHSHVYWYRQLPEEGLKFMVYLQKENIIDESGMPKERFSAEFPKEGPSILRIQQVVRGDSAAYFCASSPQGGQPQHFGDGTRLSIL.